This TCR beta chain comes out of a study of chemoradiotherapy in HPV16-positive cancers. Whole-study results and caveats: Functional assays defining HPV-specific T cells used only a couple of HPV16-positive patients. Non-HPV-specific T cells did not expand in tumors during treatment, whereas candidate HPV-specific clones and E7-related motifs did. Better recurrence-free survival went with HPV-responsive T-cell expansion in HPV16-positive patients.

Germline CDR1 KGHSH, CDR2 LQKENI. Trimming removed 6 bases at V and 7 bases at J, with 6 bases between. This CDR3 comprises 11 residues. Over chemoradiotherapy, repertoires were sampled more than once. Here immunoSEQ multiplex PCR was the method, and the copy in TCRdb shows in-frame clones only, minus some. Here the sample spans about 1,300 clones, roughly 76% being singletons. Comment on this clone: No antigen is known for it.

The clonotype originates from a human donor with HPV-associated anogenital cancer. The sequenced sample was tumor tissue, obtained from a patient who underwent chemoradiotherapy. The chain couples TRBV18 to TRBJ1-4; D is undetermined. CDR3: CASSGGEKLFF. The CDR3 DNA sequence: TGTGCCAGCTCGGGCGGTGAAAAACTGTTTTTT.